This TCR beta chain stems from a study of T-cell reconstitution after alpha-beta-depleted transplantation in children. This clonotype was observed once. A TCRbeta library incorporating unique molecular identifiers was prepared. TCRdb re-called the PCR reads with MiXCR, one entry per CDR3 protein. Here the sample spans some 600,000 distinct CDR3 sequences, 16% being singletons. The ends were cut back, 3 bases at V and 7 bases at J, with 15 bases in the middle. Germline assignment: CDR1 MNHEY and CDR2 SVGEGT. The CDR3 contains 15 residues. V usage is TRBV6-2 or TRBV6-3 and J usage is TRBJ2-2, with D tentatively TRBD2 (5 bases). This clonotype was obtained from a human donor who donated a stem cell graft to a child with acute myeloid leukemia. The specimen was PBMCs from the stem cell graft donor, collected from the stem cell graft. The CDR3 DNA is TGTGCCAGCAGTTATACCACGGGGTCTATCGGGGAGCTGTTTTTT. Protein sequence: CASSYTTGSIGELFF.